Below are 22 T cell receptor beta chains sequenced from a single sample in a study of PD-1 blockade in classical Hodgkin lymphoma. Each and every patient relapsed after autologous stem cell transplantation, and patients got differing brentuximab vedotin exposure. The method was immunoSEQ multiplex PCR; TCRdb's version includes in-frame clones alone and lacks a portion of them. The sample shows tens of thousands of clones, approximately 80% of them seen only once. This specimen was peripheral blood mononuclear cells (PBMCs), taken before the second cycle of nivolumab. Source of these receptors: a human donor with classical Hodgkin lymphoma.

This CDR3 is CASSRPTDTQYF. CDR3 nucleotides: TGTGCCAGCAGCAGACCCACAGATACGCAGTATTTT. The V and J genes are TRBV27 and TRBJ2-3; D is unclear. The V gene lost 6 bases and the J gene lost 2 bases, with 6 bases spanning the gap. CDR3 length: 12 amino acids. The germline V gene has CDR1 MNHEY and CDR2 SMNVEV (reference sequence).

V and J are TRBV20-1 and TRBJ2-7; D is ambiguous. CDR3 length: 11 residues. Germline V gene data show CDR1 as DFQATT and CDR2 as SNEGSKA (reference sequence). The ends were cut back, 7 bases at V and 2 bases at J, with 9 bases in the middle. The CDR3 spells CSGFGAYEQYF. CDR3 in DNA: TGCAGTGGGTTTGGGGCCTACGAGCAGTACTTC.

The rearrangement joins TRBV7-9 to TRBJ1-5; D not resolved. Germline V gene data show CDR1 as SEHNR and CDR2 as FQNEAQ (reference sequence). This CDR3 contains 17 residues. The germline V and J ends were trimmed by 6 bases and 0 bases, with 18 bases remaining between them. The CDR3 here is CASRIPRTGDSNQPQHF. CDR3 bases: TGTGCCAGCAGGATACCCCGGACGGGAGATAGCAATCAGCCCCAGCATTTT.

The chain links TRBV18 to TRBJ1-2; 9 nucleotides match TRBD1. The CDR3 sequence is 15 residues long. V trimming: 1 base; J trimming: 7 bases; junction bases outside the gene matches: 7. Germline V gene data show CDR1 as KGHSH and CDR2 as LQKENI. The chain's CDR3 is CASSPQGQGSVGYTF. CDR3 nucleotides: TGTGCCAGCTCACCACAGGGACAGGGAAGTGTTGGCTACACCTTC.

This clone was found a few times. The gene calls are TRBV5-6 and TRBJ1-6; D ambiguous. Germline CDR1 reads SGHDT; CDR2 reads YYEEEE. The V end lost 3 bases, the J end lost 7 bases, and 11 bases lay between the germline ends. This CDR3 spans 14 amino acids. The CDR3 DNA sequence: TGTGCCAGCAGCTACTGGGGTGACAATTCACCCCTCCACTTT. This encodes CASSYWGDNSPLHF.

The chain employs TRBV10-3 and TRBJ2-5, with 9 positions matching TRBD1. Germline assignment: CDR1 ENHRY and CDR2 SYGVKD. This CDR3 is 13 amino acids long. Trimming took 5 bases from V and 5 from J; bases not matched to a gene: 3. Here the CDR3 reads CAISLDRGETQYF. CDR3 DNA sequence: TGTGCCATCAGTCTCGACAGGGGGGAGACCCAGTACTTC.

A few counts support this clone. This sequence joins TRBV6-1 and TRBJ1-4; no clear D. The CDR3 consists of 14 residues. Germline assignment: CDR1 MNHNS and CDR2 SASEGT. Trimming left V 7 bases short and J 3 bases short, with 12 bases between. CDR3: CASKRHPSNEKLFF. The CDR3, as DNA: TGTGCCAGCAAACGACATCCTTCTAATGAAAAACTGTTTTTT.

The chain has TRBV19 and TRBJ2-7; 9 bases are a match to TRBD1. The germline V gene has CDR1 LNHDA and CDR2 SQIVND (reference sequence). J lost 3 bases, V lost 5 bases, and 11 bases had no gene match. The length of the CDR3 is 16 residues. The CDR3 loop is CASSGATGGIGYEQYF. CDR3 nucleotides: TGTGCCAGTAGTGGCGCGACAGGGGGGATCGGCTACGAGCAGTACTTC.

CDR3 region: CASSLVLVGDTQYF. CDR3 sequence (DNA): TGTGCCAGCAGCTTAGTTCTGGTTGGGGATACGCAGTATTTT. The chain employs TRBV7-8 and TRBJ2-3; no clear D. Germline V lookup: CDR1 SGHVS, CDR2 FQNEAQ. CDR3 length: 14 amino acids. The ends were cut back, 1 base at V and 6 bases at J, with 11 bases in the middle.

The genes are TRBV7-9 and TRBJ2-7; D is uncertain. The CDR3 is 13 residues long. V lost 0 bases and J lost 1, with 4 bases in between. CDR1 is SEHNR and CDR2 is FQNEAQ in the germline V gene (reference sequence). The DNA for the CDR3 is TGTGCCAGCAGCTTAGCCGGTTCCTACGAGCAGTACTTC. Translated, it gives CASSLAGSYEQYF.

The chain couples TRBV5-1 to TRBJ2-7; D remains ambiguous. Germline values: CDR1 SGHRS, CDR2 YFSETQ. The V end lost 1 base, the J end lost 7 bases, and 9 bases lay between the germline ends. This CDR3 comprises 12 residues. The CDR3 is CASSLNSREQYF. For the CDR3, the DNA is TGCGCCAGCAGCTTGAATTCCCGGGAGCAGTACTTC.

CDR3 bases: TGTGCCAGCAGCCAATACAGGGGACCTCAGCCCCAGCATTTT. Its translation is CASSQYRGPQPQHF. This chain uses TRBV5-6 with TRBJ1-5, with TRBD1 matching 7 bases. CDR3 length equals 14 residues. After removal of 4 bases from V and 6 bases from J, the junction contained 7 bases not matched to a gene. CDR1 SGHDT and CDR2 YYEEEE come from the germline V gene.

This chain links TRBV19 with TRBJ1-1, with D hard to call. Deletions cut 7 bases from V and 4 bases from J, with 13 bases between. Germline V gene lookup returns CDR1 LNHDA and CDR2 SQIVND (reference sequence). The CDR3 runs to 13 residues. The CDR3 reads CASTPFVGTEAFF. The CDR3 DNA sequence: TGTGCCAGTACCCCATTCGTGGGCACTGAAGCTTTCTTT.

The chain combines TRBV2 with TRBJ2-1, with 7 bases that match TRBD1. With V trimmed by 6 bases and J by 6 bases, 8 bases remained unmatched. CDR3 length equals 14 residues. CDR1 is SNHLY, CDR2 FYNNEI, per germline. Written as DNA, the CDR3 is TGTGCCAGCAGAACCGGGACAGCTTCCAATGAGCAGTTCTTC. Translating it yields CASRTGTASNEQFF.

The chain links TRBV7-2 to TRBJ2-1; a weak D match, TRBD1 (6 bases). Germline CDR1 SGHTA, CDR2 FQGNSA. The V end was cut by 4 bases, the J end by 6 bases, with 16 bases between. The CDR3 runs to 15 residues. The CDR3 coding sequence is TGTGCCAGCAGCTCAACAGGGAGTTCGGGCAATGAGCAGTTCTTC. Translating gives CASSSTGSSGNEQFF.

The chain employs TRBV2 and TRBJ1-2; TRBD1 is a possible D gene (5 bases). CDR1 SNHLY and CDR2 FYNNEI come from the germline V gene. Trimming took off 9 bases at V and 2 bases at J, with 13 bases between the two ends. The CDR3 spans 13 residues. CDR3 sequence: CASPGRPNYGYTF. The DNA for the CDR3 is TGTGCCAGTCCGGGACGGCCGAACTATGGCTACACCTTC.

The chain joins TRBV7-9 to TRBJ1-5, with D hard to call. The germline V gene has CDR1 SEHNR and CDR2 FQNEAQ (reference sequence). The ends were cut back, 3 bases at V and 1 base at J, with 4 bases in the middle. The CDR3 length is 13 residues. CDR3 sequence: CASSFGSNQPQHF. CDR3 sequence (DNA): TGTGCCAGCAGCTTTGGGAGCAATCAGCCCCAGCATTTT.

Worth noting for this clone: One end of the junction varies from germline; a read error may be responsible. The chain combines TRBV7-7 with TRBJ2-5, with D possibly being TRBD2 (6 bases). Per germline, CDR1 SSHAT and CDR2 FNYEAQ (reference sequence). The CDR3 loop spans 17 amino acids. CDR3 bases: TGTGCTAGCAGCTTATTTGCGACGGGGGAGCTACAAGAGACCCAGTACTTC. This gives the protein CASSLFATGELQETQYF.

The rearrangement uses TRBV9 and TRBJ1-4; D not resolved. This CDR3 is built from 15 residues. CDR1 and CDR2 from the germline V gene are SGDLS and YYNGEE. Trimming stripped 0 bases from V and 7 bases from J, with 13 bases between. The CDR3 DNA reads TGTGCCAGCAGCGTAGCCGGGGAGCGCGGTGAAAAACTGTTTTTT. It specifies CASSVAGERGEKLFF.

The chain has TRBV7-9 and TRBJ1-3; 7 bases align to TRBD1. Trimming cost V 5 bases and J 4 bases; bases outside gene matches: 8. Germline values: CDR1 SEHNR, CDR2 FQNEAQ (reference sequence). The length of the CDR3 is 15 residues. The CDR3 DNA is TGTGCCAGCAGCGACAACAGGGGATCCGGAAACACCATATATTTT. Its protein product is CASSDNRGSGNTIYF. Complete variable domain (other parts from reference TRBV7-9 and TRBJ1-3): DTGVSQNPRHKITKRGQNVTFRCDPISEHNRLYWYRQTLGQGPEFLTYFQNEAQLEKSRLLSDRFSAERPKGSFSTLEIQRTEQGDSAMYLCASSDNRGSGNTIYFGEGSWLTVV.

V gene TRBV21-1 combines with J gene TRBJ2-3; the D call TRBD2 from the table was never checked on the DNA. TRBV21-1 is a pseudogene locus. The CDR3 runs 17 residues. The CDR3: CASRTSGEATSTDTQYF. CDR3 nucleotides: TGTGCCAGCAGAACTTCCGGGGAAGCCACATCCACAGATACGCAGTATTTT.

The rearrangement joins TRBV18 to TRBJ2-7; possibly TRBD1 for D (5 bases). Germline CDR1 is KGHSH and CDR2 is LQKENI. The CDR3 runs to 14 residues. The germline V and J ends were trimmed by 6 bases and 1 base, with 13 bases remaining between them. In DNA, the CDR3 is TGTGCCAGCTCCTTCGGACACGGATCCTACGAGCAGTACTTC. Protein sequence: CASSFGHGSYEQYF. Using reference TRBV18 and TRBJ2-7 for the parts outside the CDR3, the full variable domain is NAGVMQNPRHLVRRRGQEARLRCSPMKGHSHVYWYRQLPEEGLKFMVYLQKENIIDESGMPKERFSAEFPKEGPSILRIQQVVRGDSAAYFCASSFGHGSYEQYFGPGTRLTVT.